Listed here is a single T cell receptor beta chain. Its target is unknown. UMIs with a 6-nucleotide sample barcode were added by template switching. TCRdb reworked the 5' RACE reads into one entry per CDR3 protein, no DNA. The table for this sample gives some 440,000 distinct CDR3 sequences. CDR3 length: 15 amino acids. Looked up from germline, CDR1 is MDHEN and CDR2 is SYDVKM. The sample is drawn from a study of monozygotic twins with inflammatory bowel disease. Findings and caveats of the study: Clonotype overlap with others was lower in IBD patients than in healthy twins, a difference that was greatest with disease activity.

The chain recombines TRBV28 with TRBJ2-5; TCRdb lists TRBD1, though no DNA is available to test this call. The TCR originated in a human donor with ulcerative colitis or Crohn's disease, or a healthy co-twin of an affected twin (not recorded which). The sequenced sample consisted of blood. The CDR3 here is CASSRGSGGQETHYF.